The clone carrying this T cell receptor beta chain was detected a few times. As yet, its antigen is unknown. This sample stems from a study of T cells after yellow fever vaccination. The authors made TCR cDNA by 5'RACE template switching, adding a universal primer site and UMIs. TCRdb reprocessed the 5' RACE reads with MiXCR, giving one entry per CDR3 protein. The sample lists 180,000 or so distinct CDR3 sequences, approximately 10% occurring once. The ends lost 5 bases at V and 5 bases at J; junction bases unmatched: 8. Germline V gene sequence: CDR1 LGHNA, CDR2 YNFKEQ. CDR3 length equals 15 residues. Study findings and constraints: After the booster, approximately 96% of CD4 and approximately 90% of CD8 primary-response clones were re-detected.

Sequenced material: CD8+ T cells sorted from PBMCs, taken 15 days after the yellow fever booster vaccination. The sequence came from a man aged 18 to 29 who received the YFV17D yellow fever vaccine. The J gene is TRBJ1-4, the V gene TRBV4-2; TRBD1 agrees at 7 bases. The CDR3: CASSSPRGTNEKLFF. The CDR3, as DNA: TGTGCCAGCAGCTCTCCCAGGGGGACAAATGAAAAACTGTTTTTT.